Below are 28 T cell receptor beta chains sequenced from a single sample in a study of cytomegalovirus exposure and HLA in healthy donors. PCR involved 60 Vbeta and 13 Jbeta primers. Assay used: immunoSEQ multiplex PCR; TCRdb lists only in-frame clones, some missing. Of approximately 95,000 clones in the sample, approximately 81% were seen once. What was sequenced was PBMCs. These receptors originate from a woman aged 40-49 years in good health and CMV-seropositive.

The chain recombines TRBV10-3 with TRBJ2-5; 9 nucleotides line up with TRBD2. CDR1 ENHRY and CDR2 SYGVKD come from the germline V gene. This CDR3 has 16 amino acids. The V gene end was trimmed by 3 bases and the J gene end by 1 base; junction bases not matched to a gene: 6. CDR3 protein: CAISDPPTSGQETQYF. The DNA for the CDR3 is TGTGCCATCAGTGACCCGCCGACTAGCGGCCAAGAGACCCAGTACTTC.

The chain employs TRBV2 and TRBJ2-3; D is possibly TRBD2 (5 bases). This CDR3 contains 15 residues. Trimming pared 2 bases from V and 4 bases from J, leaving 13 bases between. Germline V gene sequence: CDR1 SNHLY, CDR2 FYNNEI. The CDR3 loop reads CASSESRGSADTQYF. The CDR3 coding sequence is TGTGCCAGCAGTGAAAGTCGGGGTTCAGCAGATACGCAGTATTTT.

CDR3 in amino acids: CASSYTSGSIEQFF. For the CDR3, the DNA is TGTGCCAGCAGTTACACTAGCGGGAGCATTGAGCAGTTCTTC. This chain joins TRBV6-5 and TRBJ2-1; 11 positions match TRBD2. This CDR3 has 14 residues. The germline CDR1 and CDR2 sequences are MNHEY and SVGAGI. With 2 bases clipped from V and 9 bases from J, the junction kept 3 bases outside the gene matches.

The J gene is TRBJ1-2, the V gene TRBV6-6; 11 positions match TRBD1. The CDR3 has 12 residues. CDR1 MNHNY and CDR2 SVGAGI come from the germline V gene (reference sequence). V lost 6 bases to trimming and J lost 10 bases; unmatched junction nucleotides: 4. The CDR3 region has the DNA TGTGCCAGCAGAGGACAGGGGGCTTCCTACACCTTC. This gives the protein CASRGQGASYTF.

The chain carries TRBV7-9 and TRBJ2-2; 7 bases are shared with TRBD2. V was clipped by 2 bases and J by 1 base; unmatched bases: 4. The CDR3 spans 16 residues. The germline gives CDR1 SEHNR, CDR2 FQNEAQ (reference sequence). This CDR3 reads CASSLSPGGNTGELFF. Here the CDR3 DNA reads TGTGCCAGCAGCTTATCCCCGGGAGGGAACACCGGGGAGCTGTTTTTT.

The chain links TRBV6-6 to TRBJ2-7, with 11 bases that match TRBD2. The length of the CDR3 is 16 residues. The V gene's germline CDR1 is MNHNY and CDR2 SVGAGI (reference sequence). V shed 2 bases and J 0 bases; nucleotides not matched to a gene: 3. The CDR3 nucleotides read TGTGCCAGCAGTTACCACGGGACTAGCGGCTCCTACGAGCAGTACTTC. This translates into CASSYHGTSGSYEQYF.

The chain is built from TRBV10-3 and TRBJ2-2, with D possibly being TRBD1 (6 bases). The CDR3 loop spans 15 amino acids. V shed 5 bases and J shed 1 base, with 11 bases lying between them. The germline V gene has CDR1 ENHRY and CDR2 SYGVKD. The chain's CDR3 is CAISQRGMNTGELFF. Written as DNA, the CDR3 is TGTGCCATCAGTCAAAGGGGGATGAACACCGGGGAGCTGTTTTTT.

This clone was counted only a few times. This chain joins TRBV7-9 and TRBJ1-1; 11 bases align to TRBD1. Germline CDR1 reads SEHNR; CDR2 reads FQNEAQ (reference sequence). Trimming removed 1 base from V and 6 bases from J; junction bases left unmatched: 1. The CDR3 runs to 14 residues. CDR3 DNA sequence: TGTGCCAGCAGCTTAGAGGGACAGGGGGCTGAAGCTTTCTTT. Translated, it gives CASSLEGQGAEAFF.

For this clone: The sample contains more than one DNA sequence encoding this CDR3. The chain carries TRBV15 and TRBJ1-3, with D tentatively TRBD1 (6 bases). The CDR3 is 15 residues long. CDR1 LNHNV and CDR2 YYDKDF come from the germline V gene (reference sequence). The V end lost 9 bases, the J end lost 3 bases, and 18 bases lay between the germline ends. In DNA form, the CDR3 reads TGTGCCACGACTCTTGACAGGTCGAATGGAAACACCATATATTTT. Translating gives CATTLDRSNGNTIYF.

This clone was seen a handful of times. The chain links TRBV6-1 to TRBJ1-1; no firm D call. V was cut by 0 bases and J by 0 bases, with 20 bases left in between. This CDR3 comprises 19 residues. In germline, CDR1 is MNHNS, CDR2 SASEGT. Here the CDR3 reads CASSEALSQAITLNTEAFF. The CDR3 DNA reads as TGTGCCAGCAGTGAAGCGCTTAGTCAGGCCATTACCTTGAACACTGAAGCTTTCTTT.

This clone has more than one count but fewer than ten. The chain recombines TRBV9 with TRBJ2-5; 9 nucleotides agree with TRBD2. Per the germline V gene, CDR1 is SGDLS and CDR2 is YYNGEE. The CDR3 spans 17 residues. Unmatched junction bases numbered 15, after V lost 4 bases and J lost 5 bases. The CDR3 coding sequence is TGTGCCAGCAGCTCAGGGGCAGCGGGAGGATCATCCGAGACCCAGTACTTC. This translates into CASSSGAAGGSSETQYF.

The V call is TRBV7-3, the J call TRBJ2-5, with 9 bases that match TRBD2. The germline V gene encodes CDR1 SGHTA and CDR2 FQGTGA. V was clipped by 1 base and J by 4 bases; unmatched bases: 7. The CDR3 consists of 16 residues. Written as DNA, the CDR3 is TGTGCCAGCAGCTTAATGGCTAGCGGGATGGGAGAGACCCAGTACTTC. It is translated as CASSLMASGMGETQYF.

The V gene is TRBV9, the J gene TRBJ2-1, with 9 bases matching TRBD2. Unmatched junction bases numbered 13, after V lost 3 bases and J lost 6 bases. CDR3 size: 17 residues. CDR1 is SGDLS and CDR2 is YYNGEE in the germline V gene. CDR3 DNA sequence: TGTGCCAGCAGCGGACCCGCCTCTGGCGGGAGGGCCAATGAGCAGTTCTTC. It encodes CASSGPASGGRANEQFF.

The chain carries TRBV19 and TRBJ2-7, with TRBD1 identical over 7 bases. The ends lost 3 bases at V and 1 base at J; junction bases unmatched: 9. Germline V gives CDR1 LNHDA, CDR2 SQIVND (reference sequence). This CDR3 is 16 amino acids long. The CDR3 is CASSIAGTDFSYEQYF. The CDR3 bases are TGTGCCAGTAGTATTGCCGGGACAGACTTTTCCTACGAGCAGTACTTC.

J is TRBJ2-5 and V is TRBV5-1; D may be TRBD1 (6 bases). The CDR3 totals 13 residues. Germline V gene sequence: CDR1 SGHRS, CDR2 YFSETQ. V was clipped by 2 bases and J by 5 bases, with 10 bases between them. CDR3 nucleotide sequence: TGCGCCAGCAGCTTACAGGGCTGGGAGACCCAGTACTTC. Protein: CASSLQGWETQYF.

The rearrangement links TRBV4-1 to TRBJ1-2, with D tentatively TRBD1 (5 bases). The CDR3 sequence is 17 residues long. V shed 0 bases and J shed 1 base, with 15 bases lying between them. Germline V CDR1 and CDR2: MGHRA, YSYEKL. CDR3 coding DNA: TGCGCCAGCAGCCAAGAAGCCCGACAGCTACTTAACTATGGCTACACCTTC. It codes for CASSQEARQLLNYGYTF.

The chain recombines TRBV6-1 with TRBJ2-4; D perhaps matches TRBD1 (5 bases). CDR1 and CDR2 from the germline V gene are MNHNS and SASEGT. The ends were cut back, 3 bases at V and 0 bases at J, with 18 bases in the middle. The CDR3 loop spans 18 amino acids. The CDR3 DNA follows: TGTGCCAGCAGTGATAGGATCAGGGCAGCGAGAGCCAAAAACATTCAGTACTTC. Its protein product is CASSDRIRAARAKNIQYF.

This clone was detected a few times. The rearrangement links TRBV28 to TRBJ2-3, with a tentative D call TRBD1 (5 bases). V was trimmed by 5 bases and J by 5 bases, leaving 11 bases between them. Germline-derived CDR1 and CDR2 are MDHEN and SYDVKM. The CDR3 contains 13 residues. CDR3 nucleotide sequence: TGTGCCAGCAGTGGCTCAGGGATAGATACGCAGTATTTT. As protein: CASSGSGIDTQYF.

CDR3 DNA sequence: TGCAGTGTGGCAACAGGCGATGAAGCTTTCTTT. Its translation: CSVATGDEAFF. The V call is TRBV20-1, the J call TRBJ1-1, with D tentatively TRBD1 (5 bases). The CDR3 length is 11 residues. V was trimmed by 7 bases and J by 7 bases, leaving 13 bases between them. CDR1 is DFQATT and CDR2 is SNEGSKA in the germline V gene (reference sequence).

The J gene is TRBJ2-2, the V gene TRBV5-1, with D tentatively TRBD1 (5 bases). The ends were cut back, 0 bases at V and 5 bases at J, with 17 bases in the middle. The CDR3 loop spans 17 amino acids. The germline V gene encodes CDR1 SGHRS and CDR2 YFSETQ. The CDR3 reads CASSLEGPQSGTGELFF. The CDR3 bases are TGCGCCAGCAGCTTGGAAGGCCCGCAGTCAGGGACCGGGGAGCTGTTTTTT.

CDR3 sequence reads: CASSQMTADTEAFF. In DNA form, the CDR3 reads TGTGCCAGCAGCCAAATGACTGCCGACACTGAAGCTTTCTTT. V and J are TRBV7-9 and TRBJ1-1; D remains unclear. CDR1 SEHNR and CDR2 FQNEAQ come from the germline V gene (reference sequence). V lost 5 bases and J lost 3, with 13 bases in between. The CDR3 covers 14 residues.

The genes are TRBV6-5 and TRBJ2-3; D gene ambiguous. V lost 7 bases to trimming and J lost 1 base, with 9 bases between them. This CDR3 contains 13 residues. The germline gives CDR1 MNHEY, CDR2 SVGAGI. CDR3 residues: CASTEMGTDTQYF. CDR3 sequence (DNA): TGTGCCAGCACTGAGATGGGCACAGATACGCAGTATTTT.

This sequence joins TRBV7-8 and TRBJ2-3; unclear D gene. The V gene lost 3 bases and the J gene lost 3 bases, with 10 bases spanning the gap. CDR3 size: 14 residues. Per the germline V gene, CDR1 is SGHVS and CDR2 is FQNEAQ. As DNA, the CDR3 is TGTGCCAGCAGCTTTCTCCCGGGTACAGATACGCAGTATTTT. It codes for CASSFLPGTDTQYF.

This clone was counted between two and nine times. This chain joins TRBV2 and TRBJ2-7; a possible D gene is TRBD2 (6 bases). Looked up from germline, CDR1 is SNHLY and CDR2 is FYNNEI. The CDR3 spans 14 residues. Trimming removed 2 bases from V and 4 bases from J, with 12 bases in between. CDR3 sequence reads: CASSEKGGVYEQYF. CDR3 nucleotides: TGTGCCAGCAGTGAAAAGGGCGGGGTGTACGAGCAGTACTTC.

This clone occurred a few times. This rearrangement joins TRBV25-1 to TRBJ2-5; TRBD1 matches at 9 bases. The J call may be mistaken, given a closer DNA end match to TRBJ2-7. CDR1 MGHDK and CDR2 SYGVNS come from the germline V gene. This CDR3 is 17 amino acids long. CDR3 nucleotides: TGTGCCAGCAGTGAGGGGGTAGGGGACAGGGACTCCTACGAGCAGTACTTC. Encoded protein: CASSEGVGDRDSYEQYF.

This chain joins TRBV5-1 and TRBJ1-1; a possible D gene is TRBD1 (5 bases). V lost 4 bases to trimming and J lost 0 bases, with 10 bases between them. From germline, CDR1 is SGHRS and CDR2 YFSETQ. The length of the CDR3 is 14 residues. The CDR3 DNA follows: TGCGCCAGCAGCCCCAGGGCGATGAACACTGAAGCTTTCTTT. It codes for CASSPRAMNTEAFF.

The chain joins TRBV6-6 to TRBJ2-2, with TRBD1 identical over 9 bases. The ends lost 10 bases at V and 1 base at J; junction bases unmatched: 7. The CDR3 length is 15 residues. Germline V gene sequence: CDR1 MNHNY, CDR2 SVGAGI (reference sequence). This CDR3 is CATLPDRGNTGELFF. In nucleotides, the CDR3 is TGTGCCACCCTCCCGGACAGGGGGAACACCGGGGAGCTGTTTTTT.

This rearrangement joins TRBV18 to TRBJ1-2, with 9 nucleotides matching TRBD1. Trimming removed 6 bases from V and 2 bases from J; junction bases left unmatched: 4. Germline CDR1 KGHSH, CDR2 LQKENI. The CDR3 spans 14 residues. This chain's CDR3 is CASSSGQGNYGYTF. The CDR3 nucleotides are TGTGCCAGCTCTTCGGGACAGGGAAACTATGGCTACACCTTC.